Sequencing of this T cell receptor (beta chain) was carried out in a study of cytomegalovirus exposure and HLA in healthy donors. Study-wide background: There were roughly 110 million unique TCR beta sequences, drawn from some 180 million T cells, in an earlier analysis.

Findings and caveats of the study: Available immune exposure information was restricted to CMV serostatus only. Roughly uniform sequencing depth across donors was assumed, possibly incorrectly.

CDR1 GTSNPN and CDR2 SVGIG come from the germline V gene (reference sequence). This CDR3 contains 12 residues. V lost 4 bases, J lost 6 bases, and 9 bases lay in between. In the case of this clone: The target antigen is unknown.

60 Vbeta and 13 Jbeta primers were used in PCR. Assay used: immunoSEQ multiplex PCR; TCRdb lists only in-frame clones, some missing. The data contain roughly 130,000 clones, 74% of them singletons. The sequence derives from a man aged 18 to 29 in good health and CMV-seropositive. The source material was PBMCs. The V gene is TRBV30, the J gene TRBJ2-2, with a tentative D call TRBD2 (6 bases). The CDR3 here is CAWNWGAGELFF. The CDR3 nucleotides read TGTGCCTGGAACTGGGGGGCCGGGGAGCTGTTTTTT.